The 28 T cell receptor beta chains reported below all come from one sample, sequenced in a study of cytomegalovirus exposure and HLA in healthy donors. The PCR had 60 Vbeta and 13 Jbeta primers. Clones were sequenced by immunoSEQ multiplex PCR, and TCRdb holds only the in-frame ones, with some missing. Seen here are about 150,000 clones, 60% to 85% observed once, and the top ten hold around 3.1%. The sequencing input was PBMCs. The receptors were gathered from a woman between 35 and 50 years old in good health and CMV-seronegative.

The chain carries TRBV2 and TRBJ1-4; 7 bases are shared with TRBD1. Germline V gives CDR1 SNHLY, CDR2 FYNNEI. V shed 4 bases and J 9 bases; nucleotides not matched to a gene: 5. The length of the CDR3 is 13 residues. DNA of the CDR3: TGTGCCAGCAGTGCTGGACAGGCTCAAAAACTGTTTTTT. It specifies CASSAGQAQKLFF. The full variable domain, completed using reference TRBV2 and TRBJ1-4, is EPEVTQTPSHQVTQMGQEVILRCVPISNHLYFYWYRQILGQKVEFLVSFYNNEISEKSEIFDDQFSVERPDGSNFTLKIRSTKLEDSAMYFCASSAGQAQKLFFGSGTQLSVL.

The rearrangement links TRBV7-9 to TRBJ2-7; D is undetermined. The CDR3 spans 14 residues. Germline lookup yields CDR1 SEHNR and CDR2 FQNEAQ (reference sequence). Between the trimmed V and J ends, which lost 5 bases and 2 bases, there was a span of 13 bases. The CDR3 nucleotides read TGTGCCAGCAGCCCTGAGATTGCTGCCTACGAGCAGTACTTC. It is translated as CASSPEIAAYEQYF.

The CDR3 DNA reads as TGCGCCAGCAGCCCCTGGCAGTCCACAGATACGCAGTATTTT. Protein sequence: CASSPWQSTDTQYF. The chain joins TRBV5-1 to TRBJ2-3, with D uncertain. Trimming removed 4 bases at V and 2 bases at J, with 11 bases between. Germline V gene sequence: CDR1 SGHRS, CDR2 YFSETQ. The CDR3 is 14 amino acids. Full variable domain (remainder filled in from reference TRBV5-1 and TRBJ2-3): KAGVTQTPRYLIKTRGQQVTLSCSPISGHRSVSWYQQTPGQGLQFLFEYFSETQRNKGNFPGRFSGRQFSNSRSEMNVSTLELGDSALYLCASSPWQSTDTQYFGPGTRLTVL.

This clone appeared once. This chain connects TRBV19 to TRBJ2-3, with D unresolved. Germline V lookup: CDR1 LNHDA, CDR2 SQIVND (reference sequence). CDR3 length: 14 residues. V was clipped by 0 bases and J by 1 base, with 5 bases between them. CDR3 in DNA: TGTGCCAGTAGTATAGACTACGGCACAGATACGCAGTATTTT. Its protein is CASSIDYGTDTQYF.

About this clone: Other nucleotide sequences from this sample produce the same CDR3. The V gene is TRBV5-6, the J gene TRBJ2-5, with D uncertain. With 5 bases removed from V and 2 bases from J, the gap between germline ends came to 13 bases. Germline assignment: CDR1 SGHDT and CDR2 YYEEEE. CDR3 size: 14 residues. CDR3 in DNA: TGTGCCAGCAGGTCATGGAGTGCTCAAGAGACCCAGTACTTC. It codes for CASRSWSAQETQYF.

The chain employs TRBV5-1 and TRBJ1-1, with D tentatively TRBD1 (5 bases). Per germline, CDR1 SGHRS and CDR2 YFSETQ. Trimming shortened V by 0 bases and J by 4 bases, and 10 bases separated the two germline ends. This CDR3 is 14 amino acids long. The CDR3 is CASSLGGAVTEAFF. The CDR3 nucleotides are TGCGCCAGCAGCTTGGGCGGGGCAGTCACTGAAGCTTTCTTT.

The gene calls are TRBV5-4 and TRBJ1-2; TRBD1 matches at 8 bases. CDR1 and CDR2 from the germline V gene are SGHNT and YYREEE (reference sequence). The CDR3 is made up of 14 amino acids. The V and J ends lost 0 bases and 8 bases, in that order; junction bases with no gene match: 6. CDR3 in amino acids: CASSLGQGPWGYTF. DNA of the CDR3: TGTGCCAGCAGCTTGGGACAGGGGCCATGGGGCTACACCTTC.

The V call is TRBV2, the J call TRBJ1-2, with a weak D call TRBD1 (5 bases). The CDR3 loop spans 11 amino acids. Germline V lookup: CDR1 SNHLY, CDR2 FYNNEI. Trimming removed 10 bases from V and 5 bases from J, with 11 bases in between. CDR3 amino acids: CATQGVYGYTF. The CDR3, as DNA: TGTGCCACCCAAGGGGTTTATGGCTACACCTTC.

The chain is built from TRBV18 and TRBJ1-6, with D perhaps matching TRBD1 (5 bases). V was cut by 3 bases and J by 10 bases, with 19 bases left in between. Germline values: CDR1 KGHSH, CDR2 LQKENI. This CDR3 is 16 amino acids long. Here the CDR3 reads CASSPGPGASGSPLHF. CDR3 DNA sequence: TGTGCCAGCTCACCGGGCCCCGGGGCTAGCGGATCACCCCTCCACTTT.

This clone was observed once. The chain combines TRBV6-5 with TRBJ2-2; tentative D call: TRBD1 (5 bases). Germline V gene sequence: CDR1 MNHEY, CDR2 SVGAGI. This CDR3 spans 14 amino acids. The V and J ends lost 3 bases and 8 bases respectively, with 13 bases between them. The chain's CDR3 is CASSYGADGGELFF. Here the CDR3 DNA reads TGTGCCAGCAGTTATGGGGCCGACGGGGGGGAGCTGTTTTTT.

This clone was seen only once. This sequence joins TRBV28 and TRBJ2-7; D is perhaps TRBD1 (6 bases). Germline-derived CDR1 and CDR2 are MDHEN and SYDVKM. Trimming stripped 3 bases from V and 0 bases from J, with 9 bases between. The CDR3 loop spans 14 amino acids. For the CDR3, the DNA is TGTGCCAGCAGTTTTCAGGGGCGCTCCTACGAGCAGTACTTC. Its protein product is CASSFQGRSYEQYF.

V usage is TRBV28 and J usage is TRBJ1-2, with no clear D. Trimming pared 7 bases from V and 6 bases from J, leaving 18 bases between. Germline loops: CDR1 MDHEN, CDR2 SYDVKM. The length of the CDR3 is 14 residues. CDR3: CASNLRGVVHGYTF. The DNA of the CDR3 is TGTGCCAGCAACTTGCGGGGAGTGGTCCATGGCTACACCTTC.

The chain links TRBV6-1 to TRBJ1-1, with D possibly matching TRBD1 (6 bases). V was pared by 5 bases and J by 3 bases, with 10 bases between. CDR1 and CDR2 from the germline V gene are MNHNS and SASEGT. This CDR3 spans 13 amino acids. CDR3 DNA sequence: TGTGCCAGCAGTAGAGGGGGGGACACTGAAGCTTTCTTT. It encodes CASSRGGDTEAFF.

This clone was observed a handful of times. V and J are TRBV2 and TRBJ1-1, with D perhaps TRBD1 (5 bases). V dropped 7 bases and J dropped 0 bases, with 9 bases sitting between them. Germline CDR1 is SNHLY and CDR2 is FYNNEI. This CDR3 is 13 amino acids long. The CDR3 here is CASKGEVNTEAFF. CDR3 nucleotide sequence: TGTGCCAGCAAAGGGGAGGTGAACACTGAAGCTTTCTTT.

The rearrangement joins TRBV14 to TRBJ1-2; D is unresolved. The CDR3 length is 13 residues. Trimming cost V 1 base and J 6 bases, with 9 bases left between them. Germline lookup yields CDR1 SGHDN and CDR2 FVKESK. CDR3: CASSQAYGNGYTF. The CDR3 DNA follows: TGTGCCAGCAGCCAAGCCTACGGGAATGGCTACACCTTC.

This rearrangement joins TRBV11-3 to TRBJ2-3, with TRBD2 identical over 12 bases. The germline CDR1 and CDR2 sequences are SGHNT and YENEEA. Trimming cost V 5 bases and J 4 bases; bases outside gene matches: 4. The CDR3 is 15 residues long. The CDR3 loop reads CASSPRTSGADTQYF. Here the CDR3 DNA reads TGTGCCAGCAGCCCCCGGACTAGCGGGGCAGATACGCAGTATTTT.

J is TRBJ2-1 and V is TRBV7-2, with 10 bases fitting TRBD2. The CDR3 spans 16 residues. Germline-derived CDR1 and CDR2 are SGHTA and FQGNSA. The V and J ends lost 3 bases and 1 base, in that order; junction bases with no gene match: 3. The CDR3 here is CASSFSGGRSYNEQFF. The CDR3 bases are TGTGCCAGCAGCTTTAGCGGGGGGCGGTCCTACAATGAGCAGTTCTTC.

This chain uses TRBV10-2 with TRBJ2-1; 10 bases are a match to TRBD1. Germline CDR1 WSHSY, CDR2 SAAADI. The V gene end was trimmed by 5 bases and the J gene end by 6 bases; junction bases not matched to a gene: 7. CDR3 length: 15 amino acids. CDR3 protein: CASSPRDRGGNEQFF. CDR3 coding DNA: TGCGCCAGCAGTCCCAGGGACAGGGGAGGCAATGAGCAGTTCTTC.

The chain employs TRBV27 and TRBJ2-5; 16 nucleotides line up with TRBD2. The ends lost 4 bases at V and 5 bases at J; junction bases unmatched: 7. The CDR3 loop spans 17 amino acids. Germline CDR1 is MNHEY and CDR2 is SMNVEV (reference sequence). The CDR3 DNA reads as TGTGCCAGCAGTTCGGGACTAGCGGGGGGGTACGCGGAGACCCAGTACTTC. Amino acids: CASSSGLAGGYAETQYF.

The chain joins TRBV4-1 to TRBJ2-7; tentatively, D is TRBD1 (5 bases). Looked up from germline, CDR1 is MGHRA and CDR2 is YSYEKL. Deletions cut 4 bases from V and 5 bases from J, with 15 bases between. The CDR3 totals 14 residues. CDR3 in DNA: TGCGCCAGCAGCCCCCATTTGGGGCAGGACGAGCAGTACTTC. Protein: CASSPHLGQDEQYF.

The rearrangement uses TRBV18 and TRBJ1-5; tentatively, D is TRBD1 (5 bases). Germline-derived CDR1 and CDR2 are KGHSH and LQKENI. This CDR3 spans 13 amino acids. Trimming removed 4 bases at V and 4 bases at J, with 8 bases between. The CDR3 DNA sequence: TGTGCCAGCTCACAAGACAGAAATCAGCCCCAGCATTTT. Translating gives CASSQDRNQPQHF. Variable domain in full (rest from reference TRBV18 and TRBJ1-5): NAGVMQNPRHLVRRRGQEARLRCSPMKGHSHVYWYRQLPEEGLKFMVYLQKENIIDESGMPKERFSAEFPKEGPSILRIQQVVRGDSAAYFCASSQDRNQPQHFGDGTRLSIL.

The rearrangement uses TRBV7-6 and TRBJ2-5; D possibly corresponds to TRBD2 (6 bases). Germline loops: CDR1 SGHVS, CDR2 FNYEAQ. There are 15 residues in the CDR3. The germline V and J ends were trimmed by 2 bases and 2 bases, with 12 bases remaining between them. CDR3 residues: CASSLRRDVQETQYF. For the CDR3, the DNA is TGTGCCAGCAGCTTAAGGAGGGACGTACAAGAGACCCAGTACTTC.

This rearrangement joins TRBV27 to TRBJ1-3; D call uncertain. V was cut by 5 bases and J by 0 bases, with 14 bases left in between. Germline CDR1 is MNHEY and CDR2 is SMNVEV (reference sequence). This CDR3 is built from 16 residues. The CDR3 loop reads CASSPIAYDSGNTIYF. CDR3 nucleotide sequence: TGTGCCAGCAGTCCCATAGCATATGACTCTGGAAACACCATATATTTT.

The genes are TRBV4-1 and TRBJ1-1, with D possibly TRBD1 on 5 matching bases. The germline V gene has CDR1 MGHRA and CDR2 YSYEKL. The ends were cut back, 5 bases at V and 1 base at J, with 17 bases in the middle. The CDR3 has 16 amino acids. The CDR3 bases are TGCGCCAGCAGCTTCCGACTGACAGCTAGGAACACTGAAGCTTTCTTT. Its translation: CASSFRLTARNTEAFF.

The rearrangement links TRBV7-2 to TRBJ1-1; 8 bases fit TRBD1. Losses at the gene ends were 1 base for V and 0 bases for J; bases not matched to a gene: 4. Germline V lookup: CDR1 SGHTA, CDR2 FQGNSA. This CDR3 comprises 16 residues. The CDR3 loop reads CASSLVGQVMNTEAFF. The CDR3 region has the DNA TGTGCCAGCAGCTTAGTGGGACAGGTCATGAACACTGAAGCTTTCTTT. The variable domain in full, completed from reference TRBV7-2 and TRBJ1-1, reads GAGVSQSPSNKVTEKGKDVELRCDPISGHTALYWYRQSLGQGLEFLIYFQGNSAPDKSGLPSDRFSAERTGGSVSTLTIQRTQQEDSAVYLCASSLVGQVMNTEAFFGQGTRLTVV.

The chain recombines TRBV5-4 with TRBJ2-7; TRBD2 aligns across 8 bases. CDR1 SGHNT and CDR2 YYREEE come from the germline V gene (reference sequence). V shed 4 bases, J shed 3 bases, and the junction held 9 bases outside the gene matches. CDR3 length: 15 residues. Here the CDR3 reads CASSPGGGLSYEQYF. CDR3 in DNA: TGTGCCAGCAGCCCCGGGGGGGGGCTCAGCTACGAGCAGTACTTC.

The chain joins TRBV2 to TRBJ2-7; the D gene is possibly TRBD1 (7 bases). This CDR3 has 17 amino acids. Germline V gene lookup returns CDR1 SNHLY and CDR2 FYNNEI. The ends were cut back, 10 bases at V and 0 bases at J, with 25 bases in the middle. The CDR3 DNA sequence: TGTGCCACCGGAGGGGACAGACTTAAACCAACCTCCTACGAGCAGTACTTC. This gives the protein CATGGDRLKPTSYEQYF.

The V gene is TRBV29-1, the J gene TRBJ2-1, with unresolved D. V was clipped by 0 bases and J by 6 bases, with 12 bases between them. Per the germline V gene, CDR1 is SQVTM and CDR2 is ANQGSEA. This CDR3 contains 14 residues. The CDR3 DNA reads TGCAGCGTTGAAGATACAGTGACGGTCAATGAGCAGTTCTTC. It is translated as CSVEDTVTVNEQFF.